This TCR beta chain stems from a study of blood T cell repertoires in COVID-19. Study-wide context: Acute-phase and convalescent COVID-19 samples originated in the United States, Italy and Spain. PBMCs, B-cell-depleted T cells, or T cells were the source of the cDNA or gDNA that made up the material.

Germline V lookup: CDR1 SQVTM, CDR2 ANQGSEA. V lost 7 bases to trimming and J lost 6 bases, with 18 bases between them. CDR3 length: 13 amino acids. In the original processing: Amplifying reference gene primers gave estimates of nucleated cell counts. Sequenced by immunoSEQ multiplex PCR; TCRdb stores in-frame clones only, minus some. Clone size and the V and J calls come from that table; the DNA yielded D and trimming. The sample contains 65,000 to 95,000 clones, roughly 87% of which appear only once. The sequenced sample consisted of peripheral blood. The chain carries TRBV29-1 and TRBJ1-2, with a weak D call TRBD1 (6 bases). The clonotype was recovered from a man in his 70s with acute or convalescent COVID-19. The chain's CDR3 is CSGGPTGFHGYTF. The CDR3 DNA reads TGCAGCGGGGGGCCCACAGGGTTTCATGGCTACACCTTC.